The 32 T cell receptor beta chains presented below share a single source sample, sequenced in a study of human CD8 memory T cell subsets. UMI-labeled 5' RACE generated the TCR beta libraries. TCRdb reprocessed the 5' RACE reads, with one entry per CDR3 protein and no DNA. In all, the sample yields some 7,000 distinct CDR3 sequences. Exhausted-like traits marked the TPEX cells, which were CCR7+ PD-1+ TIGIT+ early memory CD8+ T cells. The specimen sequenced was CD8+ T cells from PBMCs. These receptors all stem from a human donor in good health.

The genes are TRBV6-5 and TRBJ2-3. The CDR3 loop spans 11 amino acids. The germline V gene encodes CDR1 MNHEY and CDR2 SVGAGI. CDR3 sequence reads: CASIGTDTQYF.

This chain links TRBV29-1 with TRBJ2-7; TCRdb calls TRBD2, which cannot be checked without DNA. Germline V lookup: CDR1 SQVTM, CDR2 ANQGSEA. The CDR3 is made up of 13 amino acids. The CDR3 loop is CSVLAGGPYEQYF.

The rearrangement uses TRBV9 and TRBJ2-7; the D gene TCRdb calls, TRBD1, cannot be checked with no DNA. The germline CDR1 and CDR2 sequences are SGDLS and YYNGEE. The CDR3 totals 15 residues. CDR3 amino acids: CASSALPRGHGEQYF.

The rearrangement links TRBV7-9 to TRBJ2-1; TCRdb's assignment of TRBD1 cannot be checked, as there is no DNA. CDR3 length: 16 amino acids. CDR1 SEHNR and CDR2 FQNEAQ come from the germline V gene (reference sequence). CDR3 loop: CASSPSGGSSYNEQFF.

V usage is TRBV11-2 and J usage is TRBJ2-3; TCRdb returns TRBD2, unconfirmable since there is no DNA. The germline V gene encodes CDR1 SGHAT and CDR2 FQNNGV. CDR3 length: 17 residues. This CDR3 reads CASSWTSIAEGTDTQYF.

The chain couples TRBV29-1 to TRBJ2-7; TCRdb names TRBD1, which stays unverified in the absence of DNA. The CDR3 is 14 amino acids. Germline CDR1 is SQVTM and CDR2 is ANQGSEA. CDR3 sequence reads: CSVESVAGQYEQYF.

V usage is TRBV2 and J usage is TRBJ2-7. The germline V gene encodes CDR1 SNHLY and CDR2 FYNNEI. The CDR3 has 13 residues. CDR3 protein: CASRTYDRYEQYF.

The genes are TRBV14 and TRBJ2-7; TCRdb's D call, TRBD2, is unchecked because there is no DNA. Germline lookup yields CDR1 SGHDN and CDR2 FVKESK. This CDR3 has 17 residues. The CDR3 region is CASSQGPTGPISYEQYF.

The CDR3 loop is CASSLSARGYNEQFF. The chain recombines TRBV27 with TRBJ2-1; checking the TCRdb D call of TRBD1 is not possible without DNA. The CDR3 runs 15 residues. Germline V lookup: CDR1 MNHEY, CDR2 SMNVEV (reference sequence).

The chain couples TRBV7-3 to TRBJ2-2; the D call from TCRdb, TRBD1, cannot be confirmed without DNA. The CDR3 has 15 residues. Germline-derived CDR1 and CDR2 are SGHTA and FQGTGA. The CDR3 sequence is CASSLSQQGTGELFF.

V gene TRBV3-1 combines with J gene TRBJ2-6. The CDR3 runs to 18 residues. Germline CDR1 reads LGHDT; CDR2 reads YNNKEL (reference sequence). The CDR3 region is CASSQVLHTGPGANVLTF.

This clonotype is classed as medium-sized (0.01 to 0.1%) by frequency. The chain uses TRBV14 and TRBJ2-1; with no DNA, the TCRdb D assignment of TRBD2 cannot be verified. Germline assignment: CDR1 SGHDN and CDR2 FVKESK. The CDR3 is made up of 17 amino acids. The CDR3 reads CASSHGPSGIWYNEQFF.

This clonotype counts as medium-sized by frequency. CDR3 residues: CSVVPGTANTEAFF. The chain carries TRBV29-1 and TRBJ1-1; TCRdb's D call of TRBD1 is untestable without DNA. The germline V gene encodes CDR1 SQVTM and CDR2 ANQGSEA. CDR3 length: 14 residues.

The V and J genes are TRBV20-1 and TRBJ2-1. The CDR3 is 15 residues long. From germline, CDR1 is DFQATT and CDR2 SNEGSKA (reference sequence). This CDR3 is CSARDRQEPYNEQFF.

This clonotype is labeled large based on frequency. The CDR3 is CASSHNNSPLHF. The gene calls are TRBV4-1 and TRBJ1-6. CDR3 length equals 12 residues. CDR1 is MGHRA, CDR2 YSYEKL, per germline.

The chain uses TRBV27 and TRBJ2-5; TCRdb picks TRBD2, but there is no DNA to check that call. Germline loops: CDR1 MNHEY, CDR2 SMNVEV (reference sequence). This CDR3 spans 14 amino acids. CDR3 amino acids: CASKVAGGEGTQYF.

The chain combines TRBV7-9 with TRBJ2-5; the TRBD1 assignment by TCRdb is unverifiable without DNA. The germline V gene has CDR1 SEHNR and CDR2 FQNEAQ (reference sequence). CDR3 size: 15 residues. CDR3 loop: CASSFPVVGQETQYF.

The chain recombines TRBV3-1 with TRBJ2-1. CDR3 length: 17 residues. Per the germline V gene, CDR1 is LGHDT and CDR2 is YNNKEL (reference sequence). CDR3 loop: CASSQGRGPSSYNEQFF.

V gene TRBV12-3 or TRBV12-4 combines with J gene TRBJ2-7; TCRdb picks TRBD1, but there is no DNA to check that call. The CDR3 covers 14 residues. This CDR3 reads CASSWQGEVYEQYF.

The J gene is TRBJ2-7, the V gene TRBV7-6; with no DNA, the TCRdb D assignment of TRBD1 cannot be verified. The CDR3 totals 14 residues. Germline lookup yields CDR1 SGHVS and CDR2 FNYEAQ. The chain's CDR3 is CASSHPDRAYEQYF.

The rearrangement uses TRBV19 and TRBJ2-1. There are 15 residues in the CDR3. Germline V gene sequence: CDR1 LNHDA, CDR2 SQIVND (reference sequence). Here the CDR3 reads CASSIMLATYNEQFF.

The chain couples TRBV5-1 to TRBJ2-3. The germline V gene encodes CDR1 SGHRS and CDR2 YFSETQ. The CDR3 extends over 12 amino acids. The CDR3 protein is CASKNRVDTQYF. The complete variable domain, with remaining parts taken from reference TRBV5-1 and TRBJ2-3, reads KAGVTQTPRYLIKTRGQQVTLSCSPISGHRSVSWYQQTPGQGLQFLFEYFSETQRNKGNFPGRFSGRQFSNSRSEMNVSTLELGDSALYLCASKNRVDTQYFGPGTRLTVL.

The gene calls are TRBV18 and TRBJ2-1; TCRdb reports TRBD1, a call that lacks DNA to check it against. This CDR3 contains 16 residues. Germline CDR1 is KGHSH and CDR2 is LQKENI. The CDR3 loop is CASSPPDRAAYNEQFF.

This sequence joins TRBV12-3 or TRBV12-4 and TRBJ2-1; the TCRdb call, TRBD1, lacks DNA for checking. CDR3 length: 12 residues. The CDR3 reads CASSLAGGEQFF.

The gene calls are TRBV24-1 and TRBJ2-3. The length of the CDR3 is 15 residues. CDR1 is KGHDR and CDR2 is SFDVKD in the germline V gene. Here the CDR3 reads CATSDPTEAGDTQYF.

The chain combines TRBV10-2 with TRBJ1-3. Germline V gene sequence: CDR1 WSHSY, CDR2 SAAADI. The CDR3 is 11 residues long. The CDR3 protein is CASQTGNTIYF.

This chain connects TRBV5-1 to TRBJ2-7. The CDR3 extends over 16 amino acids. Per the germline V gene, CDR1 is SGHRS and CDR2 is YFSETQ. The CDR3 sequence: CASSLALTGSSYEQYF.

This chain links TRBV5-1 with TRBJ2-7; TCRdb indicates TRBD2, and absent DNA this call remains unverified. In germline, CDR1 is SGHRS, CDR2 YFSETQ. The CDR3 extends over 15 amino acids. This CDR3 is CASSLVGGSGHEQYF.

This clonotype is labeled medium-sized (0.01 to 0.1%) based on frequency. This CDR3 is CSVVRPIYNEQFF. This sequence joins TRBV29-1 and TRBJ2-1. In germline, CDR1 is SQVTM, CDR2 ANQGSEA. The CDR3 is 13 residues long.

This chain uses TRBV29-1 with TRBJ2-2. Germline V gene sequence: CDR1 SQVTM, CDR2 ANQGSEA. The CDR3 spans 13 residues. The CDR3 is CSVEDEVTGELFF.

The chain has TRBV15 and TRBJ1-5; TCRdb outputs TRBD1, but without DNA this stays unchecked. The CDR3 loop spans 18 amino acids. Germline-derived CDR1 and CDR2 are LNHNV and YYDKDF (reference sequence). CDR3 sequence: CATSRDSNTGVGNQPQHF.

The J gene is TRBJ2-5, the V gene TRBV20-1. Germline assignment: CDR1 DFQATT and CDR2 SNEGSKA (reference sequence). The CDR3 extends over 13 amino acids. The CDR3 loop is CSVRRADQETQYF.